Below, 4 T cell receptor beta chains from the same sample are listed, as sequenced in a study of blood T cell repertoires in COVID-19. Measured with immunoSEQ multiplex PCR; TCRdb has only the in-frame clones, and not every one. The data show 95,000 to 150,000 clones, just over 70% seen once. Sequencing used peripheral blood. Receptor source: a human donor with acute or convalescent COVID-19. The donor label of this sample is uncertain.

In DNA, the CDR3 is TGTGCCAGCAGTTTACCGGGACTAGCGGGGAAATCAAGCTCCTACAATGAGCAGTTCTTC. Protein sequence: CASSLPGLAGKSSSYNEQFF. The J gene is TRBJ2-1, the V gene TRBV28, with TRBD2 identical over 13 bases. The CDR3 runs 20 residues. With 2 bases clipped from V and 0 bases from J, the junction kept 10 bases outside the gene matches. CDR1 is MDHEN, CDR2 SYDVKM, per germline. Complete variable domain (other parts from reference TRBV28 and TRBJ2-1): DVKVTQSSRYLVKRTGEKVFLECVQDMDHENMFWYRQDPGLGLRLIYFSYDVKMKEKGDIPEGYSVSREKKERFSLILESASTNQTSMYLCASSLPGLAGKSSSYNEQFFGPGTRLTVL.

The chain joins TRBV15 to TRBJ2-3; 7 nucleotides line up with TRBD1. Germline V gene data show CDR1 as LNHNV and CDR2 as YYDKDF (reference sequence). J was trimmed by 2 bases and V by 5 bases; bases with no gene match: 4. CDR3 length: 14 residues. The CDR3 DNA sequence: TGTGCCACCAGCCGGACAGGTTCCACAGATACGCAGTATTTT. Protein sequence: CATSRTGSTDTQYF.

CDR3 loop: CASSPLPSGGETQYF. As DNA, the CDR3 is TGTGCCAGCTCACCACTACCCTCCGGGGGAGAGACCCAGTACTTC. The chain is built from TRBV18 and TRBJ2-5; tentative D call: TRBD2 (6 bases). CDR3 length: 15 amino acids. V lost 1 base and J 4 bases, leaving 13 bases between the germline ends. In germline, CDR1 is KGHSH, CDR2 LQKENI.

The chain is built from TRBV5-8 and TRBJ1-2, with a weak D call TRBD1 (6 bases). This CDR3 is 17 amino acids long. Germline V gives CDR1 SGHTS, CDR2 YDEGEE. Trimming took 0 bases from V and 8 from J, leaving 23 bases between them. The CDR3: CASSLGPPRDTDSGYTF. The CDR3 bases are TGTGCCAGCAGCTTGGGCCCCCCCCGGGACACGGATTCGGGCTACACCTTC.